Detailed here is one T cell receptor beta chain. There are 14 residues in the CDR3. With 3 bases clipped from V and 4 bases from J, the junction kept 0 bases outside the gene matches. The germline V gene encodes CDR1 LNHDA and CDR2 SQIVND (reference sequence). These data come from a study of blood T cell repertoires in COVID-19. At the level of the study: Some COVID-19 samples were acute and others convalescent; all came from the United States, Italy and Spain. The analysed material was cDNA or gDNA that came from T cells, B-cell-depleted T cells, or PBMCs.

Authors' processing steps: Quantification of nucleated cells was approximated via reference gene primer amplification. Using immunoSEQ multiplex PCR, the repertoire was profiled, and TCRdb retains in-frame clones only, with some absent. That table is the source of V, J and clone size, and D and trimming were worked out from the DNA. The top ten clones hold about 15% of a sample with some 150,000 clones, 65% to 85% of them seen once. Sequencing was done on a sample of peripheral blood. The clonotype was recovered from a woman of 80 years or more with acute or convalescent COVID-19. The V call is TRBV19, the J call TRBJ2-3, with 11 bases lining up with TRBD2. CDR3 loop: CASSISGRADTQYF. In DNA form, the CDR3 reads TGTGCCAGTAGTATTAGCGGGAGGGCAGATACGCAGTATTTT.